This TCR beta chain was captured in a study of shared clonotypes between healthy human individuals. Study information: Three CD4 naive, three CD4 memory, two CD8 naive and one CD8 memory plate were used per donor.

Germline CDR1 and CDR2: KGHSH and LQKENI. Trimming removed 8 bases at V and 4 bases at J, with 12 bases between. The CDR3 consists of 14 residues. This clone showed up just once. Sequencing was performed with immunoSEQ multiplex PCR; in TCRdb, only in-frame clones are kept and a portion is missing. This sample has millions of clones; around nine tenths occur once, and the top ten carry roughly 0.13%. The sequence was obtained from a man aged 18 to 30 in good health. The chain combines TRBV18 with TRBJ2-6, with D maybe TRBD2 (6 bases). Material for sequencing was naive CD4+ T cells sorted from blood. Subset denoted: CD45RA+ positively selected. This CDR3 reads CASLPGDGANVLTF. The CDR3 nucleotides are TGTGCCAGCCTCCCGGGAGACGGGGCCAACGTCCTGACTTTC.